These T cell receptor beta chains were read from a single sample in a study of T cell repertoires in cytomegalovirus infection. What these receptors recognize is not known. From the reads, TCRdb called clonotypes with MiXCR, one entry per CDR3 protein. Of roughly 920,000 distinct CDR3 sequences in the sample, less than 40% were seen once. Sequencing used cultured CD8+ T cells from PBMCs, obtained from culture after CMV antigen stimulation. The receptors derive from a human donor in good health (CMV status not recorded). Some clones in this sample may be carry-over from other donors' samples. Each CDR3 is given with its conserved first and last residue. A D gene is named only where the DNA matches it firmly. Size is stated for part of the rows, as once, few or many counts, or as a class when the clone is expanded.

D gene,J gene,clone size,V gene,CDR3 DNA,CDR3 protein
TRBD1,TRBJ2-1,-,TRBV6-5,TGTGCCAGCAGTTACGCAGCCGGGACAGGGATTTACAATGAGCAGTTCTTC,CASSYAAGTGIYNEQFF
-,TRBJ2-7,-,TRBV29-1,TGCAGCGTTGAAGTAGGGCCACCCTACGAGCAGTACTTC,CSVEVGPPYEQYF
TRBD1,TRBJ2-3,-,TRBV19,TGTGCCAGTAGTGCGCCGGGACAGAGGACAGATACGCAGTATTTT,CASSAPGQRTDTQYF
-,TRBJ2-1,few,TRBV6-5,TGTGCCAGCAGGCCCAGGCCTACCTACTCCTACAATGAGCAGTTCTTC,CASRPRPTYSYNEQFF
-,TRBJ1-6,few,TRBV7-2,TGTGCCAGCAGCCCAGAGGGGGAAACCTATAATTCACCCCTCCACTTT,CASSPEGETYNSPLHF
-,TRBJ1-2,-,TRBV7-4,TGTGCCAGCAGCACTGGGGCAGGGATTTTCTATGGCTACACCTTC,CASSTGAGIFYGYTF
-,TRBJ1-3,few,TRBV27,TGTGCCAGCAGATCAGGGGCCCTCTCTGGAAACACCATATATTTT,CASRSGALSGNTIYF
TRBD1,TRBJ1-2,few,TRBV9,TGTGCCAGCAGCGTAGCGTGGACAGGGAACGACTATGGCTACACCTTC,CASSVAWTGNDYGYTF
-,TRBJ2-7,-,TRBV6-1,TGTGCCAGCAGTGAAGCGCTCGAGAGCTCCTACGAGCAGTACTTC,CASSEALESSYEQYF
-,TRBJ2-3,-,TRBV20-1,TGCAGTGGGCGCGGCAGCTACACAGATACGCAGTATTTT,CSGRGSYTDTQYF
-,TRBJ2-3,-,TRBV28,TGTGCCAGCAGTTTGGCCAGATCTCGCACAGATACGCAGTATTTT,CASSLARSRTDTQYF
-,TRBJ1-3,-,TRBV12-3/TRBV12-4,TGTGCCAGCAGTCGCCCAGGGTACTCTGGAAACACCATATATTTT,CASSRPGYSGNTIYF
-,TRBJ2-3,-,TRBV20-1,TGCAGTGCCCTCTCCGGCTTAGGAGCAGATACGCAGTATTTT,CSALSGLGADTQYF
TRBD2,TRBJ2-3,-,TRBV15,TGTGCCACCAGCAGAGATGAGGGGACTAGGTGGTTT,CATSRDEGTRWF
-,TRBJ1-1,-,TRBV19,TGCGCCAGCAGCCGCGACAGTAACACTGAAGCTTTCTTT,CASSRDSNTEAFF
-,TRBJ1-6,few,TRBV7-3,TGTGCCAGCAGCTTATTCAGGGCGTGGAATTCACCCCTCCACTTT,CASSLFRAWNSPLHF
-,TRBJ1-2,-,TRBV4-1,TGCGCCAGCAGCCAAGGCGGCATCGGGTATGGCTACACCTTC,CASSQGGIGYGYTF
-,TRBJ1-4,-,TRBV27,TGTGCCAGCAGTTTGCAACCCCCGTGGACCGAAAAACTGTTTTTT,CASSLQPPWTEKLFF
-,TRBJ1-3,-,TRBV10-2,TGCGCCAGCAGTGAGGCCGAGACAGTGGGAAACACCATATATTTT,CASSEAETVGNTIYF
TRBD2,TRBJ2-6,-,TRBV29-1,TGCAGCGTTGAAATCCGGGGGGAATGCCCTGGGGCCAACGTCCTGACTTTC,CSVEIRGECPGANVLTF
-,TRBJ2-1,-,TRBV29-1,TGCAGCGTTGTTTCCACGGGGCAGGGCAACTACAATGAGCAGTTCTTC,CSVVSTGQGNYNEQFF
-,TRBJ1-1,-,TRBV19,TGTGCCAGCACCCCCGGAGCTTTCTTT,CASTPGAFF
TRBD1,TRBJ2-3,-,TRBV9,TGTGCCAGCAGCGTCTGGACAGGCGGAAGCACAGATACGCAGTATTTT,CASSVWTGGSTDTQYF
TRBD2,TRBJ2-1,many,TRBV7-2,TGTGCCAGCAGCCCCACGAGCCTAGCGGCCGTTGAGCAGTTCTTC,CASSPTSLAAVEQFF